Each of the 9 T cell receptor beta chains below was sequenced from the same sample in a study of cytomegalovirus exposure and HLA in healthy donors (dated by TCRdb to the late 2010s). The library was generated by the immunoSEQ multiplex PCR assay. For the multiplex PCR, a mixture combining 60 forward primers for TCR Vbeta segments and 13 reverse primers for TCR Jbeta segments was used. The table was pulled from immuneACCESS by TCRdb, which kept in-frame rearrangements only. Such tables lose some clones; where checked, under half of the loss comes from unresolved V genes, and the rest has no known cause. This sample has some 180,000 clones in its table, and 80% to 90% of those were observed once. Just over 2.5% of the sample is held by the ten biggest clonotypes. Sequenced material: PBMCs. The receptors were gathered from a man aged 30-40 years in good health and CMV-seropositive.

V is TRBV19 and J is TRBJ2-1; the match to TRBD2 covers 8 bases. V lost 7 bases and J lost 8; bases outside the gene matches: 13. Germline V gene lookup returns CDR1 LNHDA and CDR2 SQIVND (reference sequence). This CDR3 region has 15 residues. CDR3 sequence: CASKRPGLVFDEQFF. The CDR3 nucleotides are TGTGCCAGTAAGAGACCGGGACTAGTTTTCGATGAGCAGTTCTTC. The whole variable domain, filled in from reference TRBV19 and TRBJ2-1, reads DGGITQSPKYLFRKEGQNVTLSCEQNLNHDAMYWYRQDPGQGLRLIYYSQIVNDFQKGDIAEGYSVSREKKESFPLTVTSAQKNPTAFYLCASKRPGLVFDEQFFGPGTRLTVL.

This rearrangement joins TRBV11-3 to TRBJ2-5; 12 nucleotides align to TRBD2. The CDR3 is made up of 15 amino acids. V shed 3 bases, J shed 7 bases, and the junction held 6 bases outside the gene matches. Per germline, CDR1 SGHNT and CDR2 YENEEA. CDR3 bases: TGTGCCAGCAGCTTCCGGACTAGCGGGACAAGGACCCAGTACTTC. As protein: CASSFRTSGTRTQYF.

This chain uses TRBV7-2 with TRBJ2-5, with TRBD2 matching over 7 bases. The J segment lost 8 bases and the V segment lost 5 bases, leaving 8 bases of the junction unmatched. Germline loops: CDR1 SGHTA, CDR2 FQGNSA. The CDR3 has 13 amino acids. CDR3 residues: CASSLPGLTTQYF. CDR3 bases: TGTGCCAGCAGCCTTCCGGGACTAACAACCCAGTACTTC.

The chain is built from TRBV19 and TRBJ2-5; a weak D match, TRBD2 (6 bases). Germline-derived CDR1 and CDR2 are LNHDA and SQIVND (reference sequence). This CDR3 is built from 16 residues. V was trimmed by 4 bases and J by 5 bases, leaving 20 bases between them. In nucleotides, the CDR3 is TGTGCCAGTAGTAAAGGTGGGGGGAGCTTCGTGGAGACCCAGTACTTC. Its protein is CASSKGGGSFVETQYF. The entire variable domain, with the rest obtained from reference TRBV19 and TRBJ2-5, is as follows: DGGITQSPKYLFRKEGQNVTLSCEQNLNHDAMYWYRQDPGQGLRLIYYSQIVNDFQKGDIAEGYSVSREKKESFPLTVTSAQKNPTAFYLCASSKGGGSFVETQYFGPGTRLLVL.

The sample holds one count of this clone. The sample contains more than one DNA sequence encoding this CDR3. The V and J genes are TRBV9 and TRBJ1-1; a weak D match, TRBD1 (6 bases). The V gene lost 3 bases and the J gene lost 8 bases, with 11 bases spanning the gap. Germline CDR1 SGDLS, CDR2 YYNGEE. This CDR3 is built from 12 residues. The CDR3 loop is CASSGGGVEAFF. The CDR3 region has the DNA TGTGCCAGCAGCGGGGGGGGCGTGGAAGCTTTCTTT. The full variable domain, its missing parts supplied by reference TRBV9 and TRBJ1-1, is DSGVTQTPKHLITATGQRVTLRCSPRSGDLSVYWYQQSLDQGLQFLIQYYNGEERAKGNILERFSAQQFPDLHSELNLSSLELGDSALYFCASSGGGVEAFFGQGTRLTVV.

The chain uses TRBV29-1 and TRBJ2-1, with 7 bases aligning to TRBD2. Germline CDR1 SQVTM, CDR2 ANQGSEA. The V and J ends lost 3 bases and 0 bases, in that order; junction bases with no gene match: 8. The CDR3 has 16 amino acids. The DNA of the CDR3 is TGCAGCGTTGAGGGCGGGAGCATTAGCTCCTACAATGAGCAGTTCTTC. Translated: CSVEGGSISSYNEQFF.

This clone was counted only a few times. The V call is TRBV7-2, the J call TRBJ1-1; D gene ambiguous. The V gene lost 4 bases and the J gene lost 4 bases, with 13 bases spanning the gap. Per germline, CDR1 SGHTA and CDR2 FQGNSA. The length of the CDR3 is 14 residues. This chain's CDR3 is CASSSNYGFTEAFF. The CDR3 coding sequence is TGTGCCAGCAGCTCAAATTACGGGTTCACTGAAGCTTTCTTT.

J is TRBJ1-5 and V is TRBV5-1; D is unclear. Germline CDR1 SGHRS, CDR2 YFSETQ. Trimming took off 1 base at V and 6 bases at J, with 14 bases between the two ends. The CDR3 totals 15 residues. The CDR3 loop is CASSLKSGLGQPQHF. The CDR3 DNA reads TGCGCCAGCAGCTTGAAATCGGGATTAGGTCAGCCCCAGCATTTT.

Details on this clone: Additional DNA sequences in this sample encode the identical CDR3. The chain joins TRBV5-1 to TRBJ2-3, with D hard to call. The germline gives CDR1 SGHRS, CDR2 YFSETQ. The CDR3 has 13 residues. V lost 4 bases, J lost 1 base, and 7 bases lay in between. CDR3 region: CASSGQGTDTQYF. The DNA of the CDR3 is TGCGCCAGCAGCGGGCAGGGCACAGATACGCAGTATTTT.